This T cell receptor beta chain originates from a study of control samples from healthy donors and cancer patients. The assay was immunoSEQ multiplex PCR, and TCRdb's table has in-frame clones only and misses some. The sample has roughly 86,000 clones, roughly 91% seen once. The germline V gene encodes CDR1 SGHRS and CDR2 YFSETQ. This CDR3 spans 14 amino acids. With 7 bases clipped from V and 5 bases from J, the junction kept 7 bases outside the gene matches. The chain uses TRBV5-1 and TRBJ2-2, with 8 bases identical to TRBD2. Specimen: blood. This TCR was recovered from a young man in good health. The CDR3 region has the DNA TGCGCCAGCGTCCTCGCGGGGGGAACCGGGGAGCTGTTTTTT. Its translation is CASVLAGGTGELFF. Variable domain in full (rest from reference TRBV5-1 and TRBJ2-2): KAGVTQTPRYLIKTRGQQVTLSCSPISGHRSVSWYQQTPGQGLQFLFEYFSETQRNKGNFPGRFSGRQFSNSRSEMNVSTLELGDSALYLCASVLAGGTGELFFGEGSRLTVL.